Below, 25 T cell receptor beta chains from the same sample are listed, as sequenced in a study of Ad26.COV2.S vaccination and SARS-CoV-2 variants. Clones were sequenced by immunoSEQ multiplex PCR, and TCRdb holds only the in-frame ones, with some missing. The sample has about 350,000 clones; about 85% are singletons. Treatment specified: about 20 received Ad26.COV2.S at low or high dose, single or two shots; roughly five received placebo; per-sample allocation not given. Following the first vaccine or placebo injection, samples were taken on day 63. The sample in question was peripheral blood, obtained in a trial of Ad26.COV2.S vaccine versus placebo. The origin of the receptors is a person between 18 and 65 years old who received the Ad26.COV2.S COVID-19 vaccine or a placebo.

The rearrangement joins TRBV28 to TRBJ1-5; D is unresolved. CDR3 length equals 15 residues. The ends were cut back, 2 bases at V and 2 bases at J, with 10 bases in the middle. Germline values: CDR1 MDHEN, CDR2 SYDVKM. The CDR3 is CASSLKGSGNQPQHF. CDR3 nucleotide sequence: TGTGCCAGCAGTTTAAAGGGAAGTGGCAATCAGCCCCAGCATTTT.

V is TRBV4-3 and J is TRBJ2-1; D possibly corresponds to TRBD2 (6 bases). This CDR3 is 18 amino acids long. Looked up from germline, CDR1 is LGHNA and CDR2 is YSLEER. V lost 0 bases, J lost 9 bases, and 24 bases lay in between. Here the CDR3 reads CASSQDFLGGYGNTEQFF. The CDR3 bases are TGCGCCAGCAGCCAAGATTTTTTGGGAGGTTACGGGAATACTGAGCAGTTCTTC.

This clone occurred once. The CDR3 nucleotides are TGTGCCAGTTACGGTTCAGGGATCCTTAACTATGGCTACACCTTC. Its protein product is CASYGSGILNYGYTF. This chain joins TRBV19 and TRBJ1-2, with D maybe TRBD1 (5 bases). Trimming removed 8 bases at V and 1 base at J, with 17 bases between. Germline V gene data show CDR1 as LNHDA and CDR2 as SQIVND (reference sequence). The CDR3 runs 15 residues.

V gene TRBV12-3 or TRBV12-4 combines with J gene TRBJ2-5; D is unresolved. The CDR3 runs 12 residues. The V gene lost 8 bases and the J gene lost 4 bases, with 11 bases spanning the gap. The CDR3 DNA follows: TGTGCCAGCGCCCTGATTCCAGAGACCCAGTACTTC. Translating it yields CASALIPETQYF.

The count of this clone is one. The chain joins TRBV3-1 (or the pseudogene TRBV3-2) to TRBJ2-5; D is perhaps TRBD2 (6 bases). The germline V and J ends were trimmed by 7 bases and 5 bases, with 26 bases remaining between them. Germline CDR1 and CDR2: LGHDT and YNNKEL (reference sequence). The length of the CDR3 is 17 residues. This CDR3 reads CASTRRVGRREGETQYF. The CDR3 nucleotides read TGTGCCAGCACCCGACGCGTCGGACGGCGGGAAGGGGAGACCCAGTACTTC.

The chain links TRBV27 to TRBJ1-1; tentative D call: TRBD1 (6 bases). The CDR3 extends over 15 amino acids. The germline CDR1 and CDR2 sequences are MNHEY and SMNVEV (reference sequence). The ends were cut back, 5 bases at V and 5 bases at J, with 18 bases in the middle. The chain's CDR3 is CASSRHLRGGTEAFF. The CDR3 region has the DNA TGTGCCAGCAGTCGCCACCTCAGGGGAGGGACTGAAGCTTTCTTT.

The rearrangement uses TRBV10-2 and TRBJ2-5; 13 bases match TRBD2. This CDR3 is 15 amino acids long. Germline-derived CDR1 and CDR2 are WSHSY and SAAADI. After removal of 10 bases from V and 5 bases from J, the junction contained 10 bases not matched to a gene. CDR3 DNA: TGCGCCACCACCATACTAGCGGGAGGGGCCGAGACCCAGTACTTC. Residues: CATTILAGGAETQYF.

The chain recombines TRBV7-9 with TRBJ2-7, with TRBD2 matching 8 bases. CDR1 and CDR2 (germline): SEHNR, FQNEAQ (reference sequence). This CDR3 has 15 residues. V gave up 5 bases and J gave up 5 bases; unmatched junction bases: 11. The CDR3 here is CASSLGAGGLNEQYF. The CDR3 bases are TGTGCCAGCAGCCTGGGGGCGGGAGGACTGAACGAGCAGTACTTC. The full variable domain, completed using reference TRBV7-9 and TRBJ2-7, is DTGVSQNPRHKITKRGQNVTFRCDPISEHNRLYWYRQTLGQGPEFLTYFQNEAQLEKSRLLSDRFSAERPKGSFSTLEIQRTEQGDSAMYLCASSLGAGGLNEQYFGPGTRLTVT.

The chain employs TRBV12-3 or TRBV12-4 and TRBJ1-6; perhaps TRBD1 as D (5 bases). V was cut by 5 bases and J by 9 bases, with 11 bases left in between. The CDR3 extends over 13 amino acids. The CDR3 spells CASSLNGGSPLHF. In DNA form, the CDR3 reads TGTGCCAGCAGTCTAAATGGGGGTTCACCCCTCCACTTT.

This chain connects TRBV9 to TRBJ2-3; no clear D gene. The CDR3 loop spans 14 amino acids. The V end was cut by 3 bases, the J end by 4 bases, with 12 bases between. Germline CDR1 reads SGDLS; CDR2 reads YYNGEE. CDR3 DNA: TGTGCCAGCAGCGAGTCCCCTAGGGCAGATACGCAGTATTTT. It codes for CASSESPRADTQYF.

The DNA for the CDR3 is TGTGCCAGCAGCCCTTGGCCCCGGACTAGCGGAAAATACAATGAGCAGTTCTTC. It codes for CASSPWPRTSGKYNEQFF. J is TRBJ2-1 and V is TRBV7-2; 10 nucleotides match TRBD2. Unmatched junction bases numbered 14, after V lost 5 bases and J lost 4 bases. The CDR3 is 18 residues long. CDR1 SGHTA and CDR2 FQGNSA come from the germline V gene.

The chain is built from TRBV6-2 or TRBV6-3 and TRBJ2-7; D is perhaps TRBD1 (6 bases). The CDR3 consists of 12 residues. CDR1 MNHEY and CDR2 SVGEGT come from the germline V gene. Trimming took off 6 bases at V and 3 bases at J, with 9 bases between the two ends. This CDR3 is CASSRTVYEQYF. As DNA, the CDR3 is TGTGCCAGCAGCCGGACAGTCTACGAGCAGTACTTC.

The J gene is TRBJ1-5, the V gene TRBV6-2 or TRBV6-3, with no clear D. Germline V gene data show CDR1 as MNHEY and CDR2 as SVGEGT. Trimming took off 2 bases at V and 2 bases at J, with 10 bases between the two ends. The CDR3 has 15 amino acids. CDR3: CASSYRTGRNQPQHF. The CDR3 DNA follows: TGTGCCAGCAGTTACCGGACGGGCCGCAATCAGCCCCAGCATTTT.

Ten or more counts support this clone. The rearrangement links TRBV19 to TRBJ1-6; the D gene is possibly TRBD1 (6 bases). V lost 3 bases and J 8 bases, leaving 11 bases between the germline ends. The CDR3 runs to 14 residues. Germline values: CDR1 LNHDA, CDR2 SQIVND (reference sequence). The CDR3: CASSMKQGDSPLHF. The CDR3 DNA reads as TGTGCCAGTAGTATGAAACAGGGAGATTCACCCCTCCACTTT. The whole variable domain, remainder taken from reference TRBV19 and TRBJ1-6, is DGGITQSPKYLFRKEGQNVTLSCEQNLNHDAMYWYRQDPGQGLRLIYYSQIVNDFQKGDIAEGYSVSREKKESFPLTVTSAQKNPTAFYLCASSMKQGDSPLHFGNGTRLTVT.

This clone was seen more than once but under ten times. V and J are TRBV2 and TRBJ1-2; 8 nucleotides align to TRBD1. V gave up 4 bases and J gave up 0 bases; unmatched junction bases: 7. This CDR3 is built from 16 residues. CDR1 SNHLY and CDR2 FYNNEI come from the germline V gene. In nucleotides, the CDR3 is TGTGCCAGCAGTGGCCGGGACAGGACCGCTAACTATGGCTACACCTTC. Translating gives CASSGRDRTANYGYTF.

The chain employs TRBV9 and TRBJ2-4, with 9 bases lining up with TRBD1. The CDR3 is 18 residues long. Germline V gene data show CDR1 as SGDLS and CDR2 as YYNGEE. With V trimmed by 0 bases and J by 4 bases, 11 bases remained unmatched. CDR3 in amino acids: CASSVGGTGGHRKNIQYF. The CDR3, as DNA: TGTGCCAGCAGCGTAGGCGGAACAGGGGGCCATCGGAAAAACATTCAGTACTTC.

This chain joins TRBV7-2 and TRBJ2-3; D uncertain. V lost 6 bases and J lost 5, with 6 bases in between. CDR3 length: 11 residues. CDR1 is SGHTA and CDR2 is FQGNSA in the germline V gene. CDR3 coding DNA: TGTGCCAGCAGTCCTAGAGATACGCAGTATTTT. Amino acids: CASSPRDTQYF.

This chain links TRBV19 with TRBJ2-5; possibly TRBD2 for D (6 bases). This CDR3 comprises 12 residues. Trimming removed 7 bases from V and 2 bases from J, with 8 bases in between. CDR1 and CDR2 (germline): LNHDA, SQIVND (reference sequence). The CDR3 reads CASMGGQETQYF. The CDR3, as DNA: TGTGCCAGTATGGGGGGTCAAGAGACCCAGTACTTC. The full variable domain, completed using reference TRBV19 and TRBJ2-5, is DGGITQSPKYLFRKEGQNVTLSCEQNLNHDAMYWYRQDPGQGLRLIYYSQIVNDFQKGDIAEGYSVSREKKESFPLTVTSAQKNPTAFYLCASMGGQETQYFGPGTRLLVL.

Worth noting for this clone: Distinct nucleotide sequences in the sample also encode this CDR3. The chain recombines TRBV18 with TRBJ2-7; 7 bases agree with TRBD2. The CDR3 is 12 amino acids. After removal of 6 bases from V and 3 bases from J, the junction contained 2 bases not matched to a gene. Per the germline V gene, CDR1 is KGHSH and CDR2 is LQKENI. The CDR3 bases are TGTGCCAGCTCGCCGGGGGGCTACGAGCAGTACTTC. Protein product: CASSPGGYEQYF.

V gene TRBV7-2 combines with J gene TRBJ1-3; 9 positions match TRBD1. V was clipped by 7 bases and J by 2 bases; unmatched bases: 3. Germline assignment: CDR1 SGHTA and CDR2 FQGNSA. The CDR3 has 14 residues. The CDR3 spells CASTTGGPGNTIYF. The DNA for the CDR3 is TGTGCCAGCACAACAGGGGGCCCTGGAAACACCATATATTTT.

The chain links TRBV5-5 to TRBJ2-1; 7 positions match TRBD1. Germline V gene sequence: CDR1 SGHKS, CDR2 YYEKEE (reference sequence). CDR3 length: 16 residues. Trimming at V came to 1 base and at J to 3 bases, leaving 7 bases not matched to a gene. CDR3 in amino acids: CASSLHDRVVYNEQFF. The CDR3 nucleotides read TGTGCCAGCAGCTTGCATGACAGGGTCGTCTACAATGAGCAGTTCTTC.

This chain connects TRBV5-6 to TRBJ2-7, with 8 bases aligning to TRBD2. Germline V gene sequence: CDR1 SGHDT, CDR2 YYEEEE. This CDR3 region has 14 residues. Losses at the gene ends were 2 bases for V and 4 bases for J; bases not matched to a gene: 5. The CDR3 DNA follows: TGTGCCAGCAGCTTCGGCGGGGGGAGATACGAGCAGTACTTC. Protein: CASSFGGGRYEQYF.

This chain joins TRBV10-1 and TRBJ2-1; D gene unclear. Per germline, CDR1 WNHNN and CDR2 SYGVQD (reference sequence). This CDR3 has 11 residues. Trimming left V 0 bases short and J 10 bases short, with 4 bases between. CDR3 nucleotide sequence: TGCGCCAGCAGTGAGTCGAGGGAGCAGTTCTTC. The encoded protein is CASSESREQFF.

In its sample, this clone was seen once. The rearrangement uses TRBV24-1 and TRBJ1-1, with a possible D match to TRBD1 (5 bases). The CDR3 is 16 residues long. The V gene lost 5 bases and the J gene lost 1 base, with 16 bases spanning the gap. CDR1 is KGHDR and CDR2 is SFDVKD in the germline V gene. The CDR3: CATSVSGRGGNTEAFF. In nucleotides, the CDR3 is TGTGCCACCAGTGTTTCCGGCCGGGGGGGGAACACTGAAGCTTTCTTT.

This chain connects TRBV3-1 (or the pseudogene TRBV3-2) to TRBJ2-5; D unresolved. The CDR3 is 12 residues long. CDR1 and CDR2 from the germline V gene are LGHDT and YNNKEL (reference sequence). The germline V and J ends were trimmed by 0 bases and 7 bases, with 6 bases remaining between them. The CDR3 region has the DNA TGTGCCAGCAGCCAAGATACCCGGACCCAGTACTTC. Its translation: CASSQDTRTQYF.